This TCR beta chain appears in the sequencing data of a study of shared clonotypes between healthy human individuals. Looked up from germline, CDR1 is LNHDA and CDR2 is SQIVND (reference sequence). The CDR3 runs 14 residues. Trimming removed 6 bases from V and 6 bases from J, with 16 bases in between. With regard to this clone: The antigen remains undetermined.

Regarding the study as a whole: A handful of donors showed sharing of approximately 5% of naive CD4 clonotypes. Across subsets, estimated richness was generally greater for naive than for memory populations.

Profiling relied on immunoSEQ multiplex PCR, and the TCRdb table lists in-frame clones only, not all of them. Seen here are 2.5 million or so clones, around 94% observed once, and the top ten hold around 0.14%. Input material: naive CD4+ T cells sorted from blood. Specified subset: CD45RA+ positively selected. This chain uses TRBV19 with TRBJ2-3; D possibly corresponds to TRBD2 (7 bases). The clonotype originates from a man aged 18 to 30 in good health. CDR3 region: CASRGGAAGDTQYF. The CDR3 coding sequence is TGTGCCAGTAGAGGGGGGGCTGCCGGCGATACGCAGTATTTT.